This T cell receptor beta chain was documented in a study of CD8 T cells in ankylosing spondylitis. Study-wide results and limits: What appeared characteristic of ankylosing spondylitis blood was a TCR beta motif of several highly homologous variants. According to the report, clones linked to the disease were significantly enriched in matched synovial fluid samples taken from ankylosing spondylitis patients.

MiXCR, applied by TCRdb to the 5' RACE reads, yields one record per CDR3 protein. The sample gives more than 250,000 distinct CDR3 sequences, roughly 12% of which show up once; roughly a tenth is in the top ten. This clonotype was seen a handful of times. Its antigen is unidentified. The sequencing sample was made of blood, either unsorted or a sorted T cell fraction (not recorded which). The TCR was taken from a female donor with ankylosing spondylitis or in good health (not recorded which).

In DNA, the CDR3 is TGTGCCAGCAGTTGGCGACAGGGGGCGCGAGATACGCAGTATTTT. Its protein product is CASSWRQGARDTQYF. The chain joins TRBV27 to TRBJ2-3; 10 bases are a match to TRBD1. Germline V gives CDR1 MNHEY, CDR2 SMNVEV (reference sequence). CDR3 length equals 15 residues. The J segment lost 5 bases and the V segment lost 4 bases, leaving 6 bases of the junction unmatched.